This T cell receptor (beta chain) emerged from a study of beta chain features in type 1 diabetes. General study results and limits: Naive, central memory and Treg TCRB repertoires seemed to resemble each other more closely in patients than they did in healthy donors. When Type 1 diabetes patients were examined, their TCRB CDR3s proved moderately but significantly shorter in all four CD4+ subsets.

Comment on this clone: Its antigen remains unidentified.

Reverse transcription of all isolated RNA meant that expressed TCRB transcripts were sequenced. TCRdb keeps only in-frame clones here, not all; method: immunoSEQ multiplex PCR. The data contain 600,000 to 700,000 clones, 9.5% to 15% of them singletons. CDR1 and CDR2 (germline): SGHTA, FQGNSA. Trimming removed 1 base from V and 0 bases from J, with 14 bases in between. CDR3 length equals 17 residues. This sequence joins TRBV7-2 and TRBJ2-3; D unclear. This sequence originates from a man aged 25 to 40 with type 1 diabetes. Sequenced sample: naive CD4+ T cells from blood. Written as DNA, the CDR3 is TGTGCCAGCAGCTTAGTCGGCACAGCTCGGAGCACAGATACGCAGTATTTT. It yields the protein CASSLVGTARSTDTQYF.